Listed here are 24 T cell receptor beta chains from one sample, sequenced in a study of cytomegalovirus exposure and HLA in healthy donors. Both 60 Vbeta primers and 13 Jbeta primers went into the PCR. Method: immunoSEQ multiplex PCR; TCRdb's copy keeps in-frame clones and lacks some. The table lists around 40,000 clones, roughly three quarters of them singletons. Sequencing was carried out using PBMCs. The receptors were gathered from a man aged 25 to 45 in good health and CMV-seronegative.

The chain carries TRBV5-1 and TRBJ2-3; 7 bases align to TRBD2. Germline values: CDR1 SGHRS, CDR2 YFSETQ. The ends lost 2 bases at V and 3 bases at J; junction bases unmatched: 6. This CDR3 is built from 15 residues. The CDR3 here is CASSFGGSSTDTQYF. The CDR3 region has the DNA TGCGCCAGCAGCTTCGGCGGGAGTTCGACAGATACGCAGTATTTT.

This clone was seen a single time. The J gene is TRBJ2-3, the V gene TRBV11-3, with D possibly TRBD2 on 5 matching bases. V gave up 0 bases and J gave up 5 bases, with 12 bases separating them. This CDR3 region has 15 residues. CDR1 and CDR2 from the germline V gene are SGHNT and YENEEA. The DNA of the CDR3 is TGTGCCAGCAGCTTAGAGGGCTCGGCGGGAGATACGCAGTATTTT. It translates to CASSLEGSAGDTQYF.

V is TRBV7-2 and J is TRBJ1-5; TRBD1 matches 7 bases. The CDR3 consists of 16 residues. CDR1 and CDR2 from the germline V gene are SGHTA and FQGNSA. Trimming took 3 bases from V and 1 from J; bases not matched to a gene: 6. The CDR3 region has the DNA TGTGCCAGCAGCTTGGATGGGACAGCAAGCAATCAGCCCCAGCATTTT. Its translation is CASSLDGTASNQPQHF. Complete variable domain (other parts from reference TRBV7-2 and TRBJ1-5): GAGVSQSPSNKVTEKGKDVELRCDPISGHTALYWYRQSLGQGLEFLIYFQGNSAPDKSGLPSDRFSAERTGGSVSTLTIQRTQQEDSAVYLCASSLDGTASNQPQHFGDGTRLSIL.

This clone has only a few counts. The chain employs TRBV6-5 and TRBJ1-1; D might be TRBD1 (6 bases). The CDR3 runs 14 residues. The ends were cut back, 10 bases at V and 0 bases at J, with 15 bases in the middle. The germline gives CDR1 MNHEY, CDR2 SVGAGI. The CDR3 coding sequence is TGTGCCACCCACCGGGACACCATGAACACTGAAGCTTTCTTT. Translation gives CATHRDTMNTEAFF.

This chain connects TRBV11-1 to TRBJ2-5, with D perhaps matching TRBD2 (6 bases). V lost 4 bases and J lost 7, with 13 bases in between. This CDR3 region has 13 residues. In germline, CDR1 is SGHAT, CDR2 FQDESV (reference sequence). CDR3 DNA: TGTGCCAGCAGCTCCCGGGACTTAGTGACCCAGTACTTC. This sequence encodes CASSSRDLVTQYF.

In this sample, this clone turned up once. CDR3 DNA sequence: TGTGCCAGCAGTTTAATGGGCCCCGGGGAGCTGTTTTTT. Its translation: CASSLMGPGELFF. The V gene is TRBV27, the J gene TRBJ2-2; D unclear. Trimming pared 2 bases from V and 6 bases from J, leaving 7 bases between. Germline values: CDR1 MNHEY, CDR2 SMNVEV (reference sequence). CDR3 length: 13 residues.

The J gene is TRBJ2-7, the V gene TRBV27; TRBD2 matches 14 bases. The V gene's germline CDR1 is MNHEY and CDR2 SMNVEV (reference sequence). J was trimmed by 4 bases and V by 10 bases; bases with no gene match: 6. CDR3 length equals 14 residues. This CDR3 reads CAIRLAGGPYEQYF. In DNA form, the CDR3 reads TGTGCCATCCGACTAGCGGGAGGGCCGTACGAGCAGTACTTC.

This chain joins TRBV6-6 and TRBJ1-2; the D is unclear. In germline, CDR1 is MNHNY, CDR2 SVGAGI (reference sequence). V was pared by 0 bases and J by 2 bases, with 7 bases between. The CDR3 spans 14 residues. CDR3 in amino acids: CASSYSGGNYGYTF. The CDR3 coding sequence is TGTGCCAGCAGTTACTCGGGCGGGAACTATGGCTACACCTTC.

The chain couples TRBV6-5 to TRBJ1-5; weak D call: TRBD1 (6 bases). The V gene's germline CDR1 is MNHEY and CDR2 SVGAGI. V was shortened by 3 bases and J by 4 bases, with 13 bases between the two germline ends. There are 15 residues in the CDR3. CDR3 sequence reads: CASSYSGTTNQPQHF. The CDR3, as DNA: TGTGCCAGCAGTTATTCCGGGACAACAAATCAGCCCCAGCATTTT.

The chain employs TRBV9 and TRBJ1-6; D might be TRBD1 (6 bases). Germline V gene data show CDR1 as SGDLS and CDR2 as YYNGEE. Trimming removed 3 bases at V and 10 bases at J, with 17 bases between. The CDR3 consists of 15 residues. CDR3 residues: CASSAEGGGGSPLHF. The DNA of the CDR3 is TGTGCCAGCAGCGCGGAGGGTGGGGGGGGCTCACCCCTCCACTTT. The full variable domain, with the rest looked up from reference TRBV9 and TRBJ1-6, is DSGVTQTPKHLITATGQRVTLRCSPRSGDLSVYWYQQSLDQGLQFLIQYYNGEERAKGNILERFSAQQFPDLHSELNLSSLELGDSALYFCASSAEGGGGSPLHFGNGTRLTVT.

This clone was observed a single time. The chain carries TRBV2 and TRBJ2-7, with 14 bases matching TRBD2. J gave up 4 bases and V 5 bases, and 7 bases lay outside the gene matches. Germline values: CDR1 SNHLY, CDR2 FYNNEI. The CDR3 is 16 residues long. The CDR3, as DNA: TGTGCCAGCAGTTCCCGACTAGCGGGGGGGCGGTACGAGCAGTACTTC. Residues: CASSSRLAGGRYEQYF.

In its sample, this clone was seen a few times. The rearrangement joins TRBV4-3 to TRBJ1-2; the D gene is possibly TRBD1 (5 bases). Deletions cut 0 bases from V and 4 bases from J, with 15 bases between. The V gene's germline CDR1 is LGHNA and CDR2 YSLEER. The CDR3 contains 16 residues. In DNA, the CDR3 is TGCGCCAGCAGCCAAGAATCAGGGCGCCGGGCCTATGGCTACACCTTC. Amino acids: CASSQESGRRAYGYTF.

This chain joins TRBV2 and TRBJ2-1; TRBD2 matches 7 bases. The germline V gene encodes CDR1 SNHLY and CDR2 FYNNEI. This CDR3 has 15 amino acids. After removal of 4 bases from V and 4 bases from J, the junction contained 7 bases not matched to a gene. The CDR3 sequence is CASSVFRGEYNEQFF. Here the CDR3 DNA reads TGTGCCAGCAGTGTTTTTCGGGGGGAGTACAATGAGCAGTTCTTC. Combining the CDR3 with reference TRBV2 and TRBJ2-1 gives the whole variable domain EPEVTQTPSHQVTQMGQEVILRCVPISNHLYFYWYRQILGQKVEFLVSFYNNEISEKSEIFDDQFSVERPDGSNFTLKIRSTKLEDSAMYFCASSVFRGEYNEQFFGPGTRLTVL.

The J gene is TRBJ1-2, the V gene TRBV29-1, with D possibly matching TRBD1 (5 bases). This CDR3 has 13 amino acids. Germline V gives CDR1 SQVTM, CDR2 ANQGSEA. V lost 7 bases and J lost 5, with 17 bases in between. DNA of the CDR3: TGCAGCGGCGGATGGGGGGGTAAATATGGCTACACCTTC. Protein sequence: CSGGWGGKYGYTF.

This clone has only a few counts. This chain uses TRBV29-1 with TRBJ2-1, with 8 positions matching TRBD2. With V trimmed by 6 bases and J by 1 base, 8 bases remained unmatched. The germline CDR1 and CDR2 sequences are SQVTM and ANQGSEA. This CDR3 contains 15 residues. In nucleotides, the CDR3 is TGCAGCGTCACGGGGGGGGTGTCGTCCTACAATGAGCAGTTCTTC. This translates into CSVTGGVSSYNEQFF.

This clone was observed once. The chain joins TRBV29-1 to TRBJ2-3, with D perhaps matching TRBD1 (5 bases). Germline assignment: CDR1 SQVTM and CDR2 ANQGSEA. This CDR3 is built from 11 residues. The V end was cut by 4 bases, the J end by 7 bases, with 9 bases between. This chain's CDR3 is CSVATAYTQYF. In DNA form, the CDR3 reads TGCAGCGTTGCGACAGCTTATACGCAGTATTTT.

The rearrangement uses TRBV27 and TRBJ1-5; no clear D gene. This CDR3 has 13 amino acids. CDR1 is MNHEY, CDR2 SMNVEV, per germline (reference sequence). V was pared by 3 bases and J by 6 bases, with 9 bases between. The CDR3 region has the DNA TGTGCCAGCAGTTTCAGTCGGGGTCAGCCCCAGCATTTT. It encodes CASSFSRGQPQHF.

The chain employs TRBV6-6 and TRBJ2-7; unclear D gene. The ends were cut back, 6 bases at V and 2 bases at J, with 11 bases in the middle. This CDR3 has 13 amino acids. CDR1 is MNHNY, CDR2 SVGAGI, per germline (reference sequence). CDR3 sequence reads: CASSLDSTYEQYF. CDR3 bases: TGTGCCAGCAGCCTCGACTCCACCTACGAGCAGTACTTC.

This chain links TRBV4-1 with TRBJ1-1; D gene unclear. From germline, CDR1 is MGHRA and CDR2 YSYEKL. Trimming removed 4 bases from V and 0 bases from J, with 15 bases in between. CDR3 size: 16 residues. Here the CDR3 reads CASSLPGSGMNTEAFF. The CDR3 DNA follows: TGCGCCAGCAGCCTTCCTGGGAGTGGGATGAACACTGAAGCTTTCTTT.

The chain employs TRBV7-9 and TRBJ1-2; D not certain. The germline CDR1 and CDR2 sequences are SEHNR and FQNEAQ (reference sequence). CDR3 size: 12 residues. The V gene lost 3 bases and the J gene lost 6 bases, with 8 bases spanning the gap. The chain's CDR3 is CASSFSQNGYTF. As DNA, the CDR3 is TGTGCCAGCAGCTTCTCTCAGAATGGCTACACCTTC.

This clone showed up just once. V is TRBV4-2 and J is TRBJ1-5, with TRBD1 as a possible D gene (6 bases). This CDR3 has 15 residues. Between the trimmed V and J ends, which lost 6 bases and 1 base, there was a span of 13 bases. The V gene's germline CDR1 is LGHNA and CDR2 YNFKEQ. The CDR3 reads CASSPQGGSNQPQHF. CDR3 sequence (DNA): TGTGCCAGCAGTCCACAGGGTGGGAGCAATCAGCCCCAGCATTTT.

CDR3 in amino acids: CASSAGESTDTQYF. The CDR3 nucleotides are TGTGCCAGCAGTGCGGGAGAGAGCACAGATACGCAGTATTTT. The genes are TRBV6-4 and TRBJ2-3; possibly TRBD2 for D (6 bases). Germline assignment: CDR1 MRHNA and CDR2 SNTAGT. V was cut by 4 bases and J by 0 bases, with 8 bases left in between. The CDR3 has 14 residues.

The genes are TRBV10-2 and TRBJ2-3; TRBD2 matches at 7 bases. Losses at the gene ends were 5 bases for V and 1 base for J; bases not matched to a gene: 3. The germline CDR1 and CDR2 sequences are WSHSY and SAAADI. CDR3 length: 14 amino acids. Written as DNA, the CDR3 is TGCGCCAGCAGTTATACTAGCGGCACAGATACGCAGTATTTT. The encoded protein is CASSYTSGTDTQYF.

This sequence joins TRBV10-1 and TRBJ2-7; weak D call: TRBD1 (6 bases). The CDR3 covers 13 residues. In germline, CDR1 is WNHNN, CDR2 SYGVQD (reference sequence). Trimming took 6 bases from V and 2 from J, leaving 11 bases between them. This CDR3 is CASSETGAYEQYF. CDR3 coding DNA: TGCGCCAGCAGCGAGACAGGAGCCTACGAGCAGTACTTC.